Below are 19 T cell receptor beta chains sequenced from a single sample in a study of shared clonotypes between healthy human individuals. Clones were sequenced by immunoSEQ multiplex PCR, and TCRdb holds only the in-frame ones, with some missing. The sample lists some 2 million clones; roughly 96% were seen once. The source material was naive CD4+ T cells sorted from blood. The subset here: CD45RA+ positively selected. The receptors here all came from a man aged 18-30 years in good health.

Concerning this clone itself: Other DNA variants within this sample encode the same CDR3. The chain carries TRBV5-1 and TRBJ1-5, with 9 positions matching TRBD1. Unmatched junction bases numbered 2, after V lost 3 bases and J lost 4 bases. Germline CDR1 and CDR2: SGHRS and YFSETQ. The CDR3 is made up of 14 amino acids. The CDR3 loop reads CASSSTGGNQPQHF. The CDR3 DNA sequence: TGCGCCAGCAGCTCGACAGGGGGGAATCAGCCCCAGCATTTT.

The V gene is TRBV6-5, the J gene TRBJ1-2, with a weak D call TRBD1 (5 bases). The germline CDR1 and CDR2 sequences are MNHEY and SVGAGI. V was trimmed by 1 base and J by 5 bases, leaving 14 bases between them. The CDR3 loop spans 15 amino acids. The CDR3: CASSYWGGLDYGYTF. As DNA, the CDR3 is TGTGCCAGCAGTTACTGGGGGGGTCTGGATTATGGCTACACCTTC.

This chain links TRBV6-1 with TRBJ2-7; 7 bases map to TRBD1. The CDR3 spans 12 residues. Germline values: CDR1 MNHNS, CDR2 SASEGT. The CDR3 protein is CVVPGQYYEQYF. The DNA of the CDR3 is TGTGTAGTTCCGGGACAGTACTACGAGCAGTACTTC.

This chain uses TRBV2 with TRBJ2-2; tentatively, D is TRBD1 (5 bases). Trimming removed 6 bases at V and 6 bases at J, with 11 bases between. This CDR3 comprises 13 residues. The germline gives CDR1 SNHLY, CDR2 FYNNEI. CDR3 nucleotide sequence: TGTGCCAGCAGCCAGGGATTGCCCGGGGAGCTGTTTTTT. This gives the protein CASSQGLPGELFF.

This chain links TRBV5-6 with TRBJ2-7; D tentatively fits TRBD1 or TRBD2 (5 bases each). V was trimmed by 7 bases and J by 1 base, leaving 15 bases between them. Germline CDR1 reads SGHDT; CDR2 reads YYEEEE. The CDR3 spans 14 residues. The CDR3 DNA is TGTGCCAGCCGGGGCCAGCTCGCGTCCTACGAGCAGTACTTC. This sequence encodes CASRGQLASYEQYF.

A note on this clone: Just one base apart from a much larger clone, this may be a read error. J is TRBJ1-3 and V is TRBV2, with a tentative D call TRBD1 (6 bases). Trimming stripped 2 bases from V and 2 bases from J, with 7 bases between. The length of the CDR3 is 14 residues. Germline values: CDR1 SNHLY, CDR2 FYNNEI. This CDR3 reads CASSENRAGNTIYF. The CDR3 nucleotides are TGTGCCAGCAGTGAAAACAGGGCTGGAAACACCATATATTTT.

The chain employs TRBV27 and TRBJ1-4; D may be TRBD1 (5 bases). Deletions cut 0 bases from V and 7 bases from J, with 12 bases between. The CDR3 sequence is 15 residues long. Germline CDR1 and CDR2: MNHEY and SMNVEV (reference sequence). As DNA, the CDR3 is TGTGCCAGCAGTTTATCCCGAGGGGTTGGTGAAAAACTGTTTTTT. It translates to CASSLSRGVGEKLFF.

The chain joins TRBV6-5 to TRBJ1-1; D is undetermined. Germline CDR1 and CDR2: MNHEY and SVGAGI. With 5 bases removed from V and 8 bases from J, the gap between germline ends came to 12 bases. CDR3 length: 12 residues. The CDR3 region is CASSGSRVEAFF. CDR3 coding DNA: TGTGCCAGCAGTGGCAGTAGGGTGGAAGCTTTCTTT.

The rearrangement uses TRBV4-3 and TRBJ1-2, with TRBD1 matching 7 bases. Trimming took 0 bases from V and 8 from J; bases not matched to a gene: 6. This CDR3 contains 14 residues. Germline assignment: CDR1 LGHNA and CDR2 YSLEER. The CDR3 loop is CASSQDTGVGGYTF. CDR3 coding DNA: TGCGCCAGCAGCCAAGATACAGGGGTCGGGGGCTACACCTTC.

The V call is TRBV5-4, the J call TRBJ2-7, with 10 bases aligning to TRBD2. Germline CDR1 reads SGHNT; CDR2 reads YYREEE (reference sequence). This CDR3 region has 16 residues. With 4 bases clipped from V and 0 bases from J, the junction kept 7 bases outside the gene matches. Written as DNA, the CDR3 is TGTGCCAGCAGCCCTTGGACTAGCGGACTCTCCTACGAGCAGTACTTC. Its translation is CASSPWTSGLSYEQYF.

V is TRBV28 and J is TRBJ2-1, with D possibly TRBD2 on 6 matching bases. The CDR3 is made up of 16 amino acids. Germline-derived CDR1 and CDR2 are MDHEN and SYDVKM. Trimming pared 3 bases from V and 3 bases from J, leaving 15 bases between. The CDR3 sequence is CASSFSRGLFYNEQFF. CDR3 DNA: TGTGCCAGCAGTTTCTCCCGCGGACTATTCTACAATGAGCAGTTCTTC.

This chain joins TRBV5-4 and TRBJ2-1; no definite D call. The V gene lost 0 bases and the J gene lost 6 bases, with 13 bases spanning the gap. Germline V CDR1 and CDR2: SGHNT, YYREEE (reference sequence). CDR3 length equals 15 residues. In DNA, the CDR3 is TGTGCCAGCAGCTTGGCCGGTTCGGGCCCCAATGAGCAGTTCTTC. As protein: CASSLAGSGPNEQFF.

The genes are TRBV5-6 and TRBJ2-7; tentatively, D is TRBD1 (8 bases). This CDR3 has 14 residues. The germline V gene encodes CDR1 SGHDT and CDR2 YYEEEE. V was clipped by 3 bases and J by 3 bases, with 13 bases between them. This CDR3 reads CASSWTGRDYEQYF. The CDR3 DNA reads TGTGCCAGCAGCTGGACAGGGAGGGACTACGAGCAGTACTTC.

V and J are TRBV6-1 and TRBJ2-3; D uncertain. Trimming cost V 2 bases and J 12 bases, with 15 bases left between them. CDR1 MNHNS and CDR2 SASEGT come from the germline V gene. This CDR3 has 13 residues. The CDR3 here is CASSEYRQVSQYF. CDR3 coding DNA: TGTGCCAGCAGTGAATACCGCCAGGTCAGCCAGTATTTT.

V is TRBV11-2 and J is TRBJ1-6; tentatively, D is TRBD1 (5 bases). CDR3 length: 15 amino acids. Germline CDR1 SGHAT, CDR2 FQNNGV. The ends were cut back, 5 bases at V and 7 bases at J, with 15 bases in the middle. CDR3 sequence (DNA): TGTGCCAGCAGCCGGGAGGGGTTCCAGAATTCACCCCTCCACTTT. Translating it yields CASSREGFQNSPLHF. The whole variable domain, filled in from reference TRBV11-2 and TRBJ1-6, reads EAGVAQSPRYKIIEKRQSVAFWCNPISGHATLYWYQQILGQGPKLLIQFQNNGVVDDSQLPKDRFSAERLKGVDSTLKIQPAKLEDSAVYLCASSREGFQNSPLHFGNGTRLTVT.

This chain links TRBV11-2 with TRBJ1-5, with D maybe TRBD1 (5 bases). The germline gives CDR1 SGHAT, CDR2 FQNNGV. The CDR3 length is 14 residues. V dropped 5 bases and J dropped 0 bases, with 8 bases sitting between them. This chain's CDR3 is CASSRDFSNQPQHF. The CDR3 DNA is TGTGCCAGCAGCCGGGACTTTAGCAATCAGCCCCAGCATTTT.

V and J are TRBV2 and TRBJ2-7, with 8 bases lining up with TRBD1. Trimming removed 6 bases from V and 9 bases from J; junction bases left unmatched: 10. The CDR3 is made up of 13 amino acids. The germline gives CDR1 SNHLY, CDR2 FYNNEI. The CDR3 DNA reads TGTGCCAGCAGCCAAAAACAGGGGGGATGGCAGTACTTC. Translated: CASSQKQGGWQYF.

The V gene is TRBV2, the J gene TRBJ2-7; 7 bases fit TRBD1. The germline V gene has CDR1 SNHLY and CDR2 FYNNEI. The CDR3 is made up of 14 amino acids. J lost 2 bases, V lost 5 bases, and 6 bases had no gene match. CDR3 DNA: TGTGCCAGCAGTCGCCGGCAGGGGGCCTACGAGCAGTACTTC. Amino acids: CASSRRQGAYEQYF.

The gene calls are TRBV4-1 and TRBJ1-6, with a possible D match to TRBD1 (5 bases). Trimming shortened V by 0 bases and J by 8 bases, and 17 bases separated the two germline ends. Germline V gene data show CDR1 as MGHRA and CDR2 as YSYEKL. This CDR3 is built from 17 residues. The CDR3 sequence: CASSQDQAGRVYSPLHF. The CDR3 DNA reads as TGCGCCAGCAGCCAAGATCAAGCGGGACGGGTGTATTCACCCCTCCACTTT.